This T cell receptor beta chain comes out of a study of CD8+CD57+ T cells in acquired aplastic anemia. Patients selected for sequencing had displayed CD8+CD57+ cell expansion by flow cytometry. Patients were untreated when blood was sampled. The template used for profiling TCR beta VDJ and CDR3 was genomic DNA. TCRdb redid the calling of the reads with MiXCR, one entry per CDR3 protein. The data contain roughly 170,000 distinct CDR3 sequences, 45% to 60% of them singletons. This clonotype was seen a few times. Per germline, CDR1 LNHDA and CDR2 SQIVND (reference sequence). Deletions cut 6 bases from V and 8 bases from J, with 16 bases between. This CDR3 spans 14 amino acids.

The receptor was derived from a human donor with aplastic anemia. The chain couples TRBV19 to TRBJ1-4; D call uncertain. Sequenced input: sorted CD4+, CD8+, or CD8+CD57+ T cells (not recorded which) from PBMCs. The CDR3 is CASSQDLVGEKLFF. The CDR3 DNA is TGTGCCAGTAGCCAAGACCTGGTCGGGGAAAAACTGTTTTTT.